This TCR beta chain was identified during a study of cytomegalovirus exposure and HLA in healthy donors. The table came from immunoSEQ multiplex PCR; TCRdb's copy has only in-frame clones and leaves some out. This sample yields roughly 70,000 clones, of which 70% to 90% are seen a single time; around 4% belongs to the top ten. V was clipped by 5 bases and J by 4 bases, with 11 bases between them. CDR3 size: 13 residues. Germline CDR1 reads GTSNPN; CDR2 reads SVGIG (reference sequence). A remark on this clone: Its antigen is not known.

Study-level findings and limits: Investigators reported 150 to 200 TCR beta chains as tied to cytomegalovirus.

The receptor was isolated from a woman aged 18-29 years in good health and CMV-seropositive. Material: PBMCs. The V and J genes are TRBV30 and TRBJ1-4; unclear D gene. Here the CDR3 DNA reads TGTGCCTGGGGGAGTTGGAATAATGAAAAACTGTTTTTT. Translation: CAWGSWNNEKLFF. Full variable domain (rest looked up from reference TRBV30 and TRBJ1-4): SQTIHQWPATLVQPVGSPLSLECTVEGTSNPNLYWYRQAAGRGLQLLFYSVGIGQISSEVPQNLSASRPQDRQFILSSKKLLLSDSGFYLCAWGSWNNEKLFFGSGTQLSVL.